One sample yielded the 9 T cell receptor beta chains listed below, sequenced in a study of cytotoxic CD8 clonotypes in ibrutinib-treated CLL. The repertoire was sequenced with immunoSEQ multiplex PCR; TCRdb's copy has only in-frame clones and lacks some. The table records more than 110,000 clones, 75% to 95% of them present only once. The sequenced sample was PBMCs, obtained after 12 months of ibrutinib treatment. The origin of the receptors is a human donor with chronic lymphocytic leukemia.

This sequence joins TRBV27 and TRBJ2-7; 7 bases match TRBD2. The CDR3 loop spans 13 amino acids. Germline V gene data show CDR1 as MNHEY and CDR2 as SMNVEV (reference sequence). The ends lost 6 bases at V and 3 bases at J; junction bases unmatched: 5. The CDR3 nucleotides read TGTGCCAGCAGCCCCAGGGACTACTACGAGCAGTACTTC. The encoded protein is CASSPRDYYEQYF.

The J gene is TRBJ2-3, the V gene TRBV6-1; 10 bases map to TRBD1. V shed 4 bases and J 2 bases; nucleotides not matched to a gene: 3. The CDR3 consists of 15 residues. Germline CDR1 MNHNS, CDR2 SASEGT. CDR3 in amino acids: CASSGDRGITDTQYF. DNA for the CDR3: TGTGCCAGCAGTGGGGACAGGGGTATCACAGATACGCAGTATTTT.

Details on this clone: This sample also contains other DNA sequences that code for the same CDR3. The rearrangement links TRBV27 to TRBJ2-7; no clear D gene. The CDR3 extends over 11 amino acids. Per the germline V gene, CDR1 is MNHEY and CDR2 is SMNVEV (reference sequence). V was clipped by 2 bases and J by 4 bases, with 3 bases between them. CDR3 DNA sequence: TGTGCCAGCAGTTTAGGGTACGAGCAGTACTTC. Its protein is CASSLGYEQYF.

The chain joins TRBV4-2 to TRBJ1-1; D remains unclear. Per the germline V gene, CDR1 is LGHNA and CDR2 is YNFKEQ. V was trimmed by 1 base and J by 1 base, leaving 4 bases between them. The CDR3 covers 13 residues. CDR3 nucleotide sequence: TGTGCCAGCAGCCAAGGGACGAACACTGAAGCTTTCTTT. Encoded protein: CASSQGTNTEAFF.

The rearrangement uses TRBV28 and TRBJ2-7; 7 nucleotides agree with TRBD2. Germline lookup yields CDR1 MDHEN and CDR2 SYDVKM. There are 16 residues in the CDR3. The V and J ends lost 7 bases and 0 bases, in that order; junction bases with no gene match: 12. The CDR3, as DNA: TGTGCCAGCACCCCGCGACTAGCTCGATTCTCCTACGAGCAGTACTTC. Its protein product is CASTPRLARFSYEQYF.

This clone has a count of ten or more. The CDR3 DNA is TGTGCCAGTAGAGAGACTGGGGCCAACGTCCTGACTTTC. It is translated as CASRETGANVLTF. The chain combines TRBV19 with TRBJ2-6; D is uncertain. Germline CDR1 reads LNHDA; CDR2 reads SQIVND (reference sequence). Deletions cut 6 bases from V and 2 bases from J, with 5 bases between. The CDR3 runs 13 residues.

This chain links TRBV6-1 with TRBJ2-7; 7 nucleotides match TRBD1. The V and J ends lost 6 bases and 11 bases, in that order; junction bases with no gene match: 13. The V gene's germline CDR1 is MNHNS and CDR2 SASEGT. CDR3 size: 13 residues. CDR3 in amino acids: CASRKGAETGKYF. In DNA form, the CDR3 reads TGTGCCAGCAGAAAAGGGGCCGAGACAGGGAAGTACTTC.

The genes are TRBV5-6 and TRBJ2-1, with TRBD1 identical over 9 bases. The CDR3 length is 13 residues. Germline lookup yields CDR1 SGHDT and CDR2 YYEEEE. The J segment lost 5 bases and the V segment lost 4 bases, leaving 1 base of the junction unmatched. The CDR3 here is CASSGDRDNEQFF. The CDR3 DNA is TGTGCCAGCAGCGGGGACAGGGACAATGAGCAGTTCTTC.

This clone occurred once. The V gene is TRBV10-3, the J gene TRBJ1-4, with unresolved D. This CDR3 is built from 13 residues. Germline values: CDR1 ENHRY, CDR2 SYGVKD. V was clipped by 9 bases and J by 8 bases, with 16 bases between them. This CDR3 reads CAIRTSEREKLFF. In DNA, the CDR3 is TGTGCCATAAGGACGTCAGAGAGAGAAAAACTGTTTTTT.